The rows below give T cell receptor beta chains drawn from one sample of a study of blood T cells in healthy people across ages. TCRdb processed the 5' RACE reads anew with MiXCR; each CDR3 protein has one entry. The data hold about 1 million distinct CDR3 sequences, with 35% to 55% observed a single time. Specimen: blood. The receptors were sampled from a woman aged 55-69 years in good health. CDR3s include the opening cysteine and the closing phenylalanine or tryptophan. D genes are given only for firm matches. Not every row has a clone size; where given, it reads once, few, many or a size class.

TRBV25-1	TRBD1	NA	TRBJ2-5	TGTGCCAGCAGTGAGACGACAGGGGAAGAGACCCAGTACTTC	CASSETTGEETQYF
TRBV29-1	NA	few	TRBJ2-1	TGCAGCGTTGATACTCGGGGCAATGAGCAGTTCTTC	CSVDTRGNEQFF
TRBV5-1	NA	few	TRBJ1-2	TGCGCCAGCAGCCAGACCCAGGGAAACTATGGCTACACCTTC	CASSQTQGNYGYTF
TRBV27	TRBD2	NA	TRBJ2-3	TGTGCCAGCGGACCTAGCGGGAGGAGCACAGATACGCAGTATTTT	CASGPSGRSTDTQYF
TRBV13	NA	few	TRBJ2-7	TGTGCCAGCAGCTCTTCGGACAGTGTGAGGTACTTC	CASSSSDSVRYF
TRBV24-1	TRBD1	NA	TRBJ1-2	TGTGCCACCAGTGCGACAGGGGACCCTGATAGCTACACCTTC	CATSATGDPDSYTF
TRBV13	TRBD2	few	TRBJ2-7	TGTGCCAGCAGCTTCTCGACTAGCGGGGGCACATACGAGCAGTACTTC	CASSFSTSGGTYEQYF
TRBV20-1	NA	NA	TRBJ1-6	TGCAGTGCTAGAGAAAGAGCTCTGTCAGGGAGGTCACCCCTCCACTTT	CSARERALSGRSPLHF
TRBV20-1	TRBD1	NA	TRBJ1-5	TGCAGTGCCTGGCGGGGCAGGGGGAATAATCAGCCCCAGCATTTT	CSAWRGRGNNQPQHF
TRBV29-1	NA	NA	TRBJ2-7	TGCAGCGTTGTTTTCGGCTACGAGCAGTACTTC	CSVVFGYEQYF
TRBV30	NA	NA	TRBJ2-5	TGTGCCTGGAGTGGGGGCACCCAAGAGACCCAGTACTTC	CAWSGGTQETQYF
TRBV14	TRBD2	NA	TRBJ2-5	TGTGCCAGCAGCTCATGGACTAGCGGGAGGAATAATGAGCAGTACTTC	CASSSWTSGRNNEQYF
TRBV6-4	TRBD2	NA	TRBJ2-3	TGTGCCAGCAGTGAAACTAGCGGGGGCGTAGATACGCAGTATTTT	CASSETSGGVDTQYF
TRBV7-8	NA	NA	TRBJ2-4	TGTGCCAGCAGCCCCGGGACACTCCAAACGGGGAACATTCAGTACTTC	CASSPGTLQTGNIQYF
TRBV20-1	TRBD2	few	TRBJ2-3	TGCAGTGCCCACAGCGGGAGGGCCTGGGATACGCAGTATTTT	CSAHSGRAWDTQYF
TRBV7-9	NA	few	TRBJ2-1	TGTGCCAGCAGCTTAGGAGTGGGGCGCAATGAGCAGTTCTTC	CASSLGVGRNEQFF
TRBV7-3	TRBD1	NA	TRBJ1-6	TGTGCCAGCAGCTTAGGTCAGGGGGCAGAATCACCCCTCCACTTT	CASSLGQGAESPLHF
TRBV20-1	TRBD2	few	TRBJ2-4	TGCAGTGCTAGAGATTCAGCAGCGGGAGCCCTTCATGAGCAGTACTTC	CSARDSAAGALHEQYF
TRBV9	TRBD2	NA	TRBJ2-2	TGTGCCAGCAGCCAGGCTAGCGGGGGGACCGGGGAGCTGTTTTTT	CASSQASGGTGELFF
TRBV20-1	NA	many	TRBJ2-7	TGCAGTGCAAACCGGGACACCTTCCCTTACGAGCAGTACTTC	CSANRDTFPYEQYF
TRBV2	NA	few	TRBJ2-4	TGTGCCAGCAGTGAGGCCCGAGGAGAAAACATTCAGTACTTC	CASSEARGENIQYF
TRBV5-1	TRBD1	NA	TRBJ2-3	TGCGCCAGCAGCCCGGGACAGGGTCACGATACGCAGTATTTT	CASSPGQGHDTQYF